This T cell receptor beta chain was obtained from a study of a mutant IDH1 vaccine in newly diagnosed glioma. In regard to this clone: The antigen is unknown.

Profiled with immunoSEQ multiplex PCR; TCRdb holds only in-frame clones, not every one. The table records tens of thousands of clones, over 65% of them present only once. The sample's time point: week 35, safety follow-up. The study gave 300 ug of mutant IDH1 20-mer peptide per vaccine dose, with topical imiquimod. This specimen was PBMCs, taken from a glioma patient whose treatment included an IDH1 peptide vaccine. The origin of this receptor is a middle-aged man with glioma.

The CDR3 DNA follows: TGTGCCATCAGTGACCCTGGACAGGGGAATTTGTACGAGCAGTACTTC. Translated: CAISDPGQGNLYEQYF. This sequence joins TRBV10-3 and TRBJ2-7; TRBD1 agrees at 9 bases. The V gene end was trimmed by 3 bases and the J gene end by 4 bases; junction bases not matched to a gene: 10. The CDR3 contains 16 residues. Germline V gene lookup returns CDR1 ENHRY and CDR2 SYGVKD.